The rows below give T cell receptor beta chains drawn from one sample of a study of human versus mouse CDR3 diversity and MHC coevolution. Measured with immunoSEQ multiplex PCR; TCRdb has only the in-frame clones, and not every one. The sample contains around 74,000 clones, less than 95% of which appear only once. Sequenced sample: naive CD4+ T cells from blood. The receptors were gathered from a person between 25 and 69 years old in good health. Each CDR3 is given without its conserved first and last residue. Each record gives: clone size, D gene, V gene, CDR3 protein. The D gene is left open where the match is weak. Only some rows state a clone size, as once, few, many or a class for expanded clones.

.,.,TRBV2,ARSGGEGYT
.,.,TRBV30,AWKLYQETQY
.,TRBD2,TRBV27,ASSFLGLAGFNEQF
.,TRBD1,TRBV27,ASSLGQTMNTEAF
once,TRBD1,TRBV28,ASPGAGGNNSPLH
.,TRBD1,TRBV4-1,ASSQVFGTVNEKLF
once,.,TRBV9,ASSVGSGQGNEQF
.,TRBD2,TRBV5-5,ASSSGLAYQETQY
.,.,TRBV2,ASSAPSGRDYTGELF
.,.,TRBV6-1,ASRPPAGQLDTQY
.,.,TRBV2,ASSEAGGPYNEQF
.,TRBD1,TRBV7-9,ASSRGQGDYGYT
.,TRBD2,TRBV6-5,ASSSLGREIVETQY
.,.,TRBV6-1,ASSEWQGNGINSPLH
.,TRBD2,TRBV30,AWRKTSGTMATWYYEQY
.,TRBD1,TRBV19,ATAGQGARRTEAF
.,TRBD2,TRBV19,ASSVLRAGGFRDTQY
.,.,TRBV9,ASSVEGRGVAF
.,.,TRBV28,ASISGGSEKLF
.,TRBD2,TRBV5-1,ASSLFSGRPEQF
.,TRBD1,TRBV28,ASSQTRGHEQF
.,TRBD1,TRBV7-6,ASTLGTGGYGYT
.,.,TRBV20-1,SASINEQF
once,.,TRBV10-3,AISVGGSQGLLSYEQY
.,TRBD1,TRBV2,AGGQDSYEQY
.,TRBD2,TRBV7-6,ASSLTAGGRGEQF
.,TRBD1,TRBV30,AWGTGGTDTQY
.,TRBD1,TRBV18,ASSHLAIGTGVQPQH
.,.,TRBV19,ASSTSGRGSYEQY
.,.,TRBV10-3,AISAVATNEKLF
.,.,TRBV5-4,ASSLAGNSPLH
.,TRBD1,TRBV7-9,ASSSSTGAPSAEAF
.,TRBD2,TRBV29-1,SAAFLKASGSYEQY
.,.,TRBV5-1,ASSLGPRVIQETQY
.,TRBD2,TRBV30,AWSVGASGSSYNEQF
.,TRBD2,TRBV2,ASSEGLAGTEQY
.,.,TRBV6-1,ASSDSVAAPLH
.,TRBD1,TRBV5-1,ASSGGQGGEQY
.,.,TRBV18,ASSPLTENTEAF
.,TRBD1,TRBV30,AWRLRQGARNTEAF
.,.,TRBV19,ASSPGTWKTGELF
.,TRBD1,TRBV10-3,AISPTPGQGSSYEQY
.,.,TRBV5-1,ASSLTTGTYEQY
.,.,TRBV10-1,ASSETGHSYNEQF
once,.,TRBV5-4,ASSLMELGGTGELF